Sequencing of this T cell receptor (beta chain) was carried out in a study of T cells in Graves' hyperthyroidism and ophthalmopathy. Trimming removed 0 bases at V and 4 bases at J, with 16 bases between. CDR3 length: 16 residues. Germline V gene lookup returns CDR1 SGHRS and CDR2 YFSETQ. This clonotype was counted once. Its target is not known. Patients aged 18 to 65 had newly diagnosed hyperthyroidism lasting under 2 months. Study-wide results and caveats: The blood repertoire included most of the expanded thyroid clonotypes above 0.001. Ophthalmopathy was identified by the model a median around 6.3 months ahead of onset.

TCR beta CDR3 sequences were amplified from RNA transcripts. The primer set for the first-round RT-PCR of the TCR CDR3 was HTBI. TCRdb passed the multiplex PCR reads through MiXCR, listing each CDR3 protein once. The sample has about 160,000 distinct CDR3 sequences; about 9.4% are singletons. The TCR originated in a woman under 30 with Graves' hyperthyroidism that later progressed to Graves' ophthalmopathy. Sequenced material: blood. The chain combines TRBV5-1 with TRBJ1-2; D perhaps matches TRBD1 (5 bases). The DNA of the CDR3 is TGCGCCAGCAGCTTGGATCCGGGACGGCGCGGCTATGGCTACACCTTC. It translates to CASSLDPGRRGYGYTF.